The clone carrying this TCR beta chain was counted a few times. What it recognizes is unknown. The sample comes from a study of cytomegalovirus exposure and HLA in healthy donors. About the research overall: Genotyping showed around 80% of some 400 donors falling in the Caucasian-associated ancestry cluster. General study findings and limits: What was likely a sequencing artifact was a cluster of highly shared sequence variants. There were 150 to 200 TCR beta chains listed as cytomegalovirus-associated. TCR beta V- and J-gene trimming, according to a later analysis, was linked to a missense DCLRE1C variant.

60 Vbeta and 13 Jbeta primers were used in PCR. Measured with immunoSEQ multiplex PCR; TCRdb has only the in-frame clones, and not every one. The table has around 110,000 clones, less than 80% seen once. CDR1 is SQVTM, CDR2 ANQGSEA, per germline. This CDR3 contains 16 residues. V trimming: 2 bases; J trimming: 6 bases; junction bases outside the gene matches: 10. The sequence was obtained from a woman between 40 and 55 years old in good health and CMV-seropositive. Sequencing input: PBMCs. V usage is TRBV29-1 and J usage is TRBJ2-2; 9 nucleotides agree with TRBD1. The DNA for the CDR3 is TGCAGCGTTGAAACCCCTCGGGACAGGGACGCCGGGGAGCTGTTTTTT. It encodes CSVETPRDRDAGELFF.